The clone carrying this T cell receptor (beta chain) was seen a few times. Antigen: not known. The same CDR3 arises from other DNA sequences in this sample as well. These data are taken from a study of beta chain features in type 1 diabetes. Study context: Cell yields, age and gender were similar between patients and healthy donors. The study examined around 100 million sorted cells across all samples.

Expressed TCRB transcripts were sequenced because the entire RNA isolate underwent reverse transcription. The repertoire was sequenced with immunoSEQ multiplex PCR; TCRdb's copy has only in-frame clones and lacks some. The profile covers about 150,000 clones, with over 6% appearing a single time and approximately 0.5% taken by the ten largest. The CDR3 is 11 residues long. V was pared by 2 bases and J by 2 bases, with 4 bases between. Germline CDR1 is GTSNPN and CDR2 is SVGIG (reference sequence). It was one heparinised blood draw, averaging roughly 0.11 L, that each donor gave. Findings of the study overall: Moderately but significantly shorter TCRB CDR3s were found in Type 1 diabetes patients in all four CD4+ subsets. For cells with high TCR expression, cDNA sequencing could yield over-representation.

The receptor comes from a man aged 18 to 29 with type 1 diabetes. The rearrangement joins TRBV30 to TRBJ2-7, with D hard to call. Sequenced input: central memory CD4+ T cells from blood. The CDR3 here is CAWSLTYEQYF. CDR3 DNA: TGTGCCTGGAGTCTTACCTACGAGCAGTACTTC.